A selection of T cell receptor beta chains follows, all from one sample in a study of response to subunit inactivated influenza vaccine. TCRdb itself ran the RT-PCR reads through MiXCR, one entry per CDR3 protein. The data show about 700,000 distinct CDR3 sequences, less than 15% seen once. The sample in question was PBMCs from blood, obtained 14 to 15 days before vaccination. The receptors here all came from a man between 50 and 59 years old who received an inactivated influenza vaccine. Each CDR3 is given with its conserved first and last residue. Fields, in order: J gene, V gene, clone size, CDR3 length, CDR3 protein. Some rows mark clone size as missing; the rest say once, few, many or name a class of expanded clone.

TRBJ2-3	TRBV5-1	few	16	CASSLARGVSTDTQYF
TRBJ2-7	TRBV7-2	.	17	CASSLAQGKVRSYEQYF
TRBJ2-5	TRBV28	.	15	CASSFQDGITGTQYF
TRBJ2-3	TRBV9	few	20	CASSVQSPTSGVLSTDTQYF
TRBJ2-7	TRBV6-1	few	15	CASSVIGSTDYEQYF
TRBJ2-7	TRBV29-1	.	14	CSVTTSGRLYEQYF
TRBJ1-3	TRBV2	few	14	CASSAEFSGNTIYF
TRBJ2-7	TRBV10-3	.	14	CAITTSGVSGEQYF
TRBJ1-2	TRBV6-5	few	15	CASSNQHRRHYGYTF
TRBJ1-5	TRBV6-2/TRBV6-3	.	15	CASRPGQGSNQPQHF
TRBJ2-6	TRBV28	.	14	CASSTVDGANVLTF
TRBJ1-1	TRBV5-1	many	14	CASRREPGFLEAFF
TRBJ2-3	TRBV12-3/TRBV12-4	.	14	CASSSGPTGDTQYF
TRBJ1-2	TRBV6-1	.	15	CASRPRQEVNYGYTF
TRBJ2-1	TRBV20-1	few	15	CSAYNSGREDNEQFF
TRBJ2-1	TRBV20-1	few	16	CSARAIAGGRYNEQFF
TRBJ1-4	TRBV4-1	few	14	CASSQGLSPEKLFF
TRBJ2-1	TRBV2	.	15	CASRRLAGGLDEQFF
TRBJ2-3	TRBV12-3/TRBV12-4	few	13	CASSSGLKDTQYF
TRBJ1-4	TRBV7-6	few	13	CASSRRGYEKLFF
TRBJ2-1	TRBV7-9	.	15	CASSARGTGGLEQFF
TRBJ2-7	TRBV27	.	14	CASSPRFSSYEQYF
TRBJ2-1	TRBV2	few	15	CASSEGSGSPNEQFF
TRBJ2-5	TRBV20-1	.	13	CSAIPGGLLTQYF
TRBJ2-7	TRBV20-1	few	15	CSAPPPGQGFHEQYF
TRBJ2-7	TRBV9	.	15	CASSVGFGPVGEQYF
TRBJ2-3	TRBV4-1	.	15	CASSQEASGADTQYF
TRBJ2-1	TRBV2	few	12	CASRFAGSEQFF
TRBJ2-1	TRBV5-6	.	14	CASRPYGGSGEQFF
TRBJ2-7	TRBV6-1	.	14	CASRTGPRTYEQYF
TRBJ2-3	TRBV6-1	few	13	CASNGPSTDTQYF
TRBJ1-2	TRBV11-2	few	12	CASSNDRAGYTF
TRBJ1-5	TRBV28	few	20	CASSLGSYQASREGNQPQHF
TRBJ2-7	TRBV6-2/TRBV6-3	few	13	CASKKTGSYEQYF
TRBJ2-1	TRBV4-1	few	16	CASSQAGTGIYNEQFF
TRBJ1-4	TRBV6-1	few	15	CASSHNRGVNEKLFF
TRBJ2-1	TRBV4-2	few	16	CASSQTEAPSYNEQFF
TRBJ2-7	TRBV2	.	14	CASSEQGGSYEQYF
TRBJ2-7	TRBV7-2	.	17	CASSLTVTSGSSYEQYF
TRBJ2-7	TRBV5-6	many	11	CASSLSSEQYF
TRBJ2-5	TRBV24-1	.	13	CATSDSSRGTQYF
TRBJ1-3	TRBV6-5	few	17	CASSSRLTGSSGNTIYF
TRBJ1-5	TRBV5-1	many	16	CASSGTGTDSNQPQHF
TRBJ2-7	TRBV6-2/TRBV6-3	.	15	CASSWTGVSYYEQYF
TRBJ1-6	TRBV28	many	13	CASKPHHNSPLHF
TRBJ2-3	TRBV6-1	.	15	CASHTDGRGIDTQYF
TRBJ1-2	TRBV3-1	many	16	CASSQRWGGPGYGYTF
TRBJ1-2	TRBV6-1	.	14	CATRDRGQGYGYTF
TRBJ2-2	TRBV29-1	many	17	CSVSFHSGGAGIGELFF